Listed below are T cell receptor beta chains from one sample, sequenced in a study of OX40 agonist ivuxolimab in advanced cancers. Profiled with immunoSEQ multiplex PCR; TCRdb holds only in-frame clones, not every one. The sample carries under 80,000 clones, about 85% recorded once. The sequences come from CD4+ or CD8+ T cells sorted from blood, collected in a trial of the OX40 agonist ivuxolimab. These receptors were obtained from an adult with an advanced solid tumor such as melanoma, head and neck, liver or kidney cancer. CDR3s include the opening cysteine and the closing phenylalanine or tryptophan. Each record gives: V gene, clone size, J gene, CDR3 protein. A row's size may be missing; if present it is once, few, many or a size class.

TRBV11-2	.	TRBJ1-5	CASSQDRDIGQPQHF
TRBV19	.	TRBJ2-3	CASSITGLAHSTDTQYF
TRBV5-1	.	TRBJ2-7	CASSHGRGTYEQYF
TRBV29-1	.	TRBJ1-1	CSVRGPGGTEAFF
TRBV19	.	TRBJ1-4	CASSSGTGGLNEKLFF
TRBV30	.	TRBJ2-7	CAWSVGGPSYEQYF
TRBV4-3	.	TRBJ1-1	CASSLLTRDTEAFF
TRBV2	.	TRBJ2-4	CASSEASGVLAKNIQYF
TRBV4-1	many	TRBJ1-5	CASSQYRGRSNQPQHF
TRBV5-1	.	TRBJ1-1	CASSLARRLNTEAFF
TRBV9	.	TRBJ2-5	CASSTSPGGGRETQYF
TRBV4-1	once	TRBJ2-1	CASSQDRTRVEQFF
TRBV21-1	once	TRBJ2-2	CASSKVLAGGHTGELFF
TRBV19	once	TRBJ1-5	CASSIQAAGGQPQHF
TRBV7-2	once	TRBJ2-2	CASSSPGFIAGELFF
TRBV7-6	.	TRBJ1-3	CASSPVTQGRGNTIYF
TRBV18	.	TRBJ1-5	CASSPARGGQPQHF
TRBV5-4	.	TRBJ1-2	CASSLEPLYGYTF
TRBV5-1	once	TRBJ2-3	CASSFDDRASTDTQYF
TRBV9	few	TRBJ1-2	CASSGGQRTNYGYTF
TRBV19	once	TRBJ2-7	CASSRDRGAYEQYF
TRBV7-9	.	TRBJ2-7	CASSLAVGAGDYEQYF
TRBV7-9	few	TRBJ1-3	CASRPRSTGNTIYF
TRBV7-8	.	TRBJ2-1	CASSPGGWGNEQFF
TRBV5-1	.	TRBJ2-1	CASRNDPGSYNEQFF
TRBV28	.	TRBJ2-7	CASTRAPYEQYF
TRBV7-6	once	TRBJ2-1	CASSESGLEQFF
TRBV18	.	TRBJ2-2	CASSRMGGELFF
TRBV30	few	TRBJ1-5	CAWGRGVNQPQHF
TRBV9	.	TRBJ2-1	CASSVSGQSSYNEQFF
TRBV4-2	.	TRBJ2-1	CASSQESRDNNEQFF
TRBV9	.	TRBJ2-3	CASSVVQGEADTQYF
TRBV6-6	.	TRBJ2-7	CASSYRADPSYEQYF
TRBV5-1	.	TRBJ1-3	CASNAGGGGNTIYF